Each of the 19 T cell receptor beta chains below was sequenced from the same sample in a study of T cell responses to AZD1222 COVID-19 vaccine. Sequenced by immunoSEQ multiplex PCR; TCRdb stores in-frame clones only, minus some. The sample carries 150,000 to 200,000 clones, just over 90% recorded once. The sequencing here drew on peripheral blood, taken 28 days after the second AZD1222 dose. Receptors originate from an adult who received the AZD1222 COVID-19 vaccine.

V and J are TRBV5-4 and TRBJ2-7; 11 bases agree with TRBD2. This CDR3 contains 17 residues. With V trimmed by 0 bases and J by 1 base, 6 bases remained unmatched. Germline-derived CDR1 and CDR2 are SGHNT and YYREEE (reference sequence). The CDR3 sequence: CASSLGSTSGTSYEQYF. DNA of the CDR3: TGTGCCAGCAGCTTGGGGTCGACTAGCGGGACTTCCTACGAGCAGTACTTC.

The chain couples TRBV27 to TRBJ1-6, with TRBD1 matching over 8 bases. V trimming: 6 bases; J trimming: 14 bases; junction bases outside the gene matches: 9. This CDR3 has 13 amino acids. Germline V gene data show CDR1 as MNHEY and CDR2 as SMNVEV (reference sequence). The CDR3, as DNA: TGTGCCAGCAGCCGGGGACAGGCCCGATCCCTCCACTTT. Translated: CASSRGQARSLHF.

The CDR3 loop reads CASSLDMGQGAHEQYF. CDR3 sequence (DNA): TGTGCCAGCAGCTTGGATATGGGACAGGGGGCCCACGAGCAGTACTTC. This rearrangement joins TRBV5-8 to TRBJ2-7, with 12 nucleotides matching TRBD1. From germline, CDR1 is SGHTS and CDR2 YDEGEE. Losses at the gene ends were 0 bases for V and 5 bases for J; bases not matched to a gene: 6. The CDR3 loop spans 16 amino acids.

CDR3 loop: CASSEFRERGYTF. The CDR3 DNA reads as TGTGCCAGCAGTGAGTTTCGAGAGCGAGGCTACACCTTC. The chain is built from TRBV2 and TRBJ1-2; D uncertain. CDR1 and CDR2 (germline): SNHLY, FYNNEI. The CDR3 covers 13 residues. V was clipped by 3 bases and J by 8 bases, with 13 bases between them.

Notes on this clone: Other nucleotide sequences from this sample produce the same CDR3. J is TRBJ1-1 and V is TRBV5-6, with 7 bases fitting TRBD1. Germline trimming cut 0 bases from V and 2 bases from J; bases unmatched to any gene: 1. CDR1 is SGHDT, CDR2 YYEEEE, per germline. This CDR3 has 14 residues. CDR3 DNA: TGTGCCAGCAGCTTGGTAGGGGGCAACACTGAAGCTTTCTTT. It encodes CASSLVGGNTEAFF.

V gene TRBV18 combines with J gene TRBJ2-5; the match to TRBD2 covers 15 bases. Germline V gene data show CDR1 as KGHSH and CDR2 as LQKENI. J was trimmed by 5 bases and V by 3 bases; bases with no gene match: 10. This CDR3 comprises 18 residues. CDR3 in amino acids: CASSPQGLAGGPRETQYF. In DNA, the CDR3 is TGTGCCAGCTCACCCCAAGGACTAGCGGGGGGGCCTCGGGAGACCCAGTACTTC.

CDR3 in amino acids: CAWRKIAGGYYNEQFF. The CDR3 DNA sequence: TGTGCCTGGAGGAAAATAGCGGGGGGTTACTACAATGAGCAGTTCTTC. The chain employs TRBV30 and TRBJ2-1; 10 nucleotides line up with TRBD2. The CDR3 spans 16 residues. V dropped 3 bases and J dropped 3; count of bases not matched to a gene: 8. Germline CDR1 GTSNPN, CDR2 SVGIG (reference sequence).

V usage is TRBV5-1 and J usage is TRBJ2-7; the match to TRBD2 covers 9 bases. V lost 4 bases, J lost 0 bases, and 2 bases stayed unmatched. CDR1 is SGHRS and CDR2 is YFSETQ in the germline V gene. The CDR3 runs to 14 residues. The CDR3 loop is CASSPGLASYEQYF. The CDR3 DNA sequence: TGCGCCAGCAGCCCGGGACTAGCCTCCTACGAGCAGTACTTC.

For this clone: Compared with germline, one end of the junction differs, possibly owing to a read error. This chain joins TRBV7-7 and TRBJ2-7; D remains ambiguous. Germline loops: CDR1 SSHAT, CDR2 FNYEAQ (reference sequence). The CDR3 contains 15 residues. CDR3 coding DNA: TGTGCTAGCAGCTTGGTCCCACCCAGCTCCTACGAGCAGTACTTC. Translated, it gives CASSLVPPSSYEQYF.

This clone was detected once. The chain recombines TRBV12-3 or TRBV12-4 with TRBJ1-5; D call uncertain. V lost 5 bases and J lost 7, with 12 bases in between. The CDR3 contains 13 residues. The CDR3 here is CASSPSDGQPQHF. The CDR3 region has the DNA TGTGCCAGCAGTCCGTCCGACGGGCAGCCCCAGCATTTT.

The table lists this clone with a few counts. As DNA, the CDR3 is TGTGCCAGCAGCTGGATAGACAGTGGGAATTCACCCCTCCACTTT. Encoded protein: CASSWIDSGNSPLHF. V gene TRBV7-2 combines with J gene TRBJ1-6, with a tentative D call TRBD1 (5 bases). V was shortened by 4 bases and J by 7 bases, with 14 bases between the two germline ends. This CDR3 has 15 amino acids. CDR1 SGHTA and CDR2 FQGNSA come from the germline V gene.

The V and J genes are TRBV27 and TRBJ1-2; D is possibly TRBD1 (5 bases). CDR1 and CDR2 (germline): MNHEY, SMNVEV (reference sequence). V was clipped by 5 bases and J by 8 bases, with 21 bases between them. This CDR3 has 15 amino acids. As DNA, the CDR3 is TGTGCCAGCAGTCCTTGGAGCGGGGCATCCTTAGGCTACACCTTC. It translates to CASSPWSGASLGYTF.

J is TRBJ1-5 and V is TRBV5-8; D gene uncertain. V lost 10 bases, J lost 3 bases, and 11 bases lay in between. The CDR3 is 12 residues long. CDR1 is SGHTS and CDR2 is YDEGEE in the germline V gene. The CDR3 protein is CALLLLNQPQHF. The CDR3, as DNA: TGTGCCCTCCTATTGCTCAATCAGCCCCAGCATTTT.

CDR3 loop: CASSYGLAGGTNTGELFF. CDR3 bases: TGTGCCAGCAGTTACGGACTAGCGGGAGGTACCAACACCGGGGAGCTGTTTTTT. V usage is TRBV6-2 or TRBV6-3 and J usage is TRBJ2-2, with TRBD2 identical over 14 bases. The CDR3 consists of 18 residues. V was pared by 2 bases and J by 2 bases, with 4 bases of the junction left unmatched. The germline V gene has CDR1 MNHEY and CDR2 SVGEGT.

The J gene is TRBJ1-5, the V gene TRBV19, with TRBD1 matching 8 bases. The CDR3 runs to 14 residues. V trimming: 7 bases; J trimming: 6 bases; junction bases outside the gene matches: 8. Germline CDR1 and CDR2: LNHDA and SQIVND (reference sequence). Here the CDR3 reads CASTPRQGTQPQHF. DNA for the CDR3: TGTGCCAGTACCCCCCGACAGGGGACTCAGCCCCAGCATTTT.

The chain uses TRBV19 and TRBJ2-7, with TRBD2 matching over 8 bases. Germline V lookup: CDR1 LNHDA, CDR2 SQIVND (reference sequence). V was clipped by 5 bases and J by 3 bases; unmatched bases: 18. This CDR3 region has 18 residues. The CDR3 nucleotides read TGTGCCAGTAGTCGGCTGCTCAACGGGAGGGCCCCAGGCTACGAGCAGTACTTC. Amino acids: CASSRLLNGRAPGYEQYF.

V is TRBV27 and J is TRBJ1-6; D perhaps matches TRBD1 (6 bases). The CDR3 extends over 14 amino acids. Germline lookup yields CDR1 MNHEY and CDR2 SMNVEV (reference sequence). V was clipped by 2 bases and J by 10 bases, with 12 bases between them. The CDR3 region has the DNA TGTGCCAGCAGTTTAGGGGCAGGGGTCTCACCCCTCCACTTT. Translated, it gives CASSLGAGVSPLHF.

J is TRBJ1-1 and V is TRBV6-5; 10 bases align to TRBD1. V gave up 6 bases and J gave up 1 base; unmatched junction bases: 5. The CDR3 extends over 15 amino acids. Germline CDR1 MNHEY, CDR2 SVGAGI. CDR3 sequence (DNA): TGTGCCAGCAGGGTGGACAGGGGGAGGAACACTGAAGCTTTCTTT. As protein: CASRVDRGRNTEAFF.

The J gene is TRBJ1-3, the V gene TRBV6-4, with 7 bases that match TRBD1. The CDR3 is 14 residues long. Germline CDR1 is MRHNA and CDR2 is SNTAGT. V lost 6 bases, J lost 4 bases, and 6 bases stayed unmatched. Written as DNA, the CDR3 is TGTGCCAGCAGAAGACCGGGACAGGGAAACACCATATATTTT. Its translation: CASRRPGQGNTIYF.